The text below deals with one T cell receptor beta chain. Antigen specificity is unknown. The source of the sample is a study of CD8 T cells in ankylosing spondylitis. A single record per CDR3 protein comes from TCRdb applying MiXCR to the 5' RACE reads. The sample records 300,000 to 350,000 distinct CDR3 sequences, around 21% being singletons. Study results and caveats: Within ankylosing spondylitis blood, a TCR beta motif made up of roughly eight highly homologous variants appeared to be characteristic. It was reported that disease-linked clones were significantly enriched in matched ankylosing spondylitis synovial fluid. In reactive arthritis synovial fluid and blood, some motif variants had been reported before. With a CD8+ phenotype, disease-linked clones were relatively rare in peripheral blood.

This TCR was recovered from a female donor with ankylosing spondylitis or in good health (not recorded which). Sequenced input: blood, either unsorted or a sorted T cell fraction (not recorded which).

The CDR3 reads CSVEGLNLAKNIQYF. The CDR3 region has the DNA TGCAGCGTTGAAGGACTGAATCTAGCCAAAAACATTCAGTACTTC. This chain joins TRBV29-1 and TRBJ2-4; D unresolved. Germline values: CDR1 SQVTM, CDR2 ANQGSEA. V dropped 1 base and J dropped 0 bases, with 10 bases sitting between them. This CDR3 contains 15 residues. Full variable domain (missing parts from reference TRBV29-1 and TRBJ2-4): SAVISQKPSRDICQRGTSLTIQCQVDSQVTMMFWYRQQPGQSLTLIATANQGSEATYESGFVIDKFPISRPNLTFSTLTVSNMSPEDSSIYLCSVEGLNLAKNIQYFGAGTRLSVL.